Listed below are T cell receptor beta chains from one sample, sequenced in a study. TCRdb used MiXCR to reprocess the RT-PCR reads, holding one entry per CDR3 protein. The sample includes more than 600,000 distinct CDR3 sequences, more than 13% of them seen just once. The sample taken for sequencing was memory CD4+ T cells from blood. The receptor set was obtained from a female donor in good health, serving as a healthy control. CDR3s include the opening cysteine and the closing phenylalanine or tryptophan. The order of the fields is clone size, V gene, D gene, CDR3 length, J gene, CDR3 protein, CDR3 DNA. The D gene is left open where the match is weak. Clone size appears in some rows only: once, few, many, or a class for an expanded clone.

clone_size: few; v_call: TRBV24-1; d_call: NA; cdr3_length: 16; j_call: TRBJ2-5; cdr3_aa: CATSDAKGPRQETQYF; cdr3_nt: TGTGCCACCAGTGATGCAAAGGGACCACGGCAAGAGACCCAGTACTTC
clone_size: NA; v_call: TRBV7-2; d_call: NA; cdr3_length: 16; j_call: TRBJ1-2; cdr3_aa: CASSLVWGPENYGYTF; cdr3_nt: TGTGCCAGCAGCTTAGTTTGGGGCCCGGAAAACTATGGCTACACCTTC
clone_size: few; v_call: TRBV4-1; d_call: TRBD1; cdr3_length: 13; j_call: TRBJ1-4; cdr3_aa: CASSLPGQGTLFF; cdr3_nt: TGCGCCAGCAGTCTACCGGGACAGGGGACACTGTTTTTT
clone_size: NA; v_call: TRBV20-1; d_call: TRBD1; cdr3_length: 14; j_call: TRBJ2-3; cdr3_aa: CSASHGTGTDTQYF; cdr3_nt: TGCAGTGCTAGCCACGGGACAGGGACAGATACGCAGTATTTT
clone_size: many; v_call: TRBV20-1; d_call: NA; cdr3_length: 16; j_call: TRBJ2-7; cdr3_aa: CSAVPSLLVGTYEQYF; cdr3_nt: TGCAGTGCTGTACCTAGCTTGCTCGTCGGTACCTACGAGCAGTACTTC
clone_size: many; v_call: TRBV20-1; d_call: TRBD1; cdr3_length: 13; j_call: TRBJ2-5; cdr3_aa: CSVPTGAAKTQYF; cdr3_nt: TGCAGTGTCCCGACAGGGGCTGCGAAGACCCAGTACTTC
clone_size: NA; v_call: TRBV25-1; d_call: TRBD2; cdr3_length: 17; j_call: TRBJ2-3; cdr3_aa: CASSEGTSGSSADTQYF; cdr3_nt: TGTGCCAGCAGTGAGGGTACTAGCGGGAGTTCTGCAGATACGCAGTATTTT
clone_size: many; v_call: TRBV7-2; d_call: NA; cdr3_length: 11; j_call: TRBJ2-7; cdr3_aa: CASSFGQNVYF; cdr3_nt: TGTGCCAGCAGCTTCGGACAGAATGTATACTTC
clone_size: many; v_call: TRBV7-2; d_call: TRBD2; cdr3_length: 16; j_call: TRBJ2-3; cdr3_aa: CASSRLAGVSTDTQYF; cdr3_nt: TGTGCCAGCAGCCGACTAGCGGGAGTCTCCACAGATACGCAGTATTTT
clone_size: NA; v_call: TRBV4-2; d_call: NA; cdr3_length: 16; j_call: TRBJ2-7; cdr3_aa: CASSQDRSMTLYEQYF; cdr3_nt: TGTGCCAGCAGCCAAGATAGGAGCATGACCTTATACGAGCAGTACTTC
clone_size: few; v_call: TRBV18; d_call: NA; cdr3_length: 15; j_call: TRBJ2-3; cdr3_aa: CASSPPRGDTDTQYF; cdr3_nt: TGTGCCAGCTCACCACCTCGAGGAGACACAGATACGCAGTATTTT
clone_size: NA; v_call: TRBV11-2; d_call: NA; cdr3_length: 14; j_call: TRBJ1-1; cdr3_aa: CASSLNGHQTEAFF; cdr3_nt: TGTGCCAGCAGCTTAAACGGACACCAGACTGAAGCTTTCTTT
clone_size: NA; v_call: TRBV24-1; d_call: TRBD1; cdr3_length: 15; j_call: TRBJ2-2; cdr3_aa: CATSEPTGDTGELFF; cdr3_nt: TGTGCCACCAGTGAGCCGACAGGGGACACCGGGGAGCTGTTTTTT
clone_size: many; v_call: TRBV7-2; d_call: NA; cdr3_length: 11; j_call: TRBJ2-1; cdr3_aa: CASSSSYEQFF; cdr3_nt: TGTGCCAGCAGTTCTAGCTATGAGCAGTTCTTC
clone_size: NA; v_call: TRBV7-2; d_call: NA; cdr3_length: 15; j_call: TRBJ1-3; cdr3_aa: CASSPVTGRLGTIYF; cdr3_nt: TGTGCCAGCAGCCCGGTCACCGGGCGATTGGGCACCATATATTTT
clone_size: few; v_call: TRBV20-1; d_call: NA; cdr3_length: 16; j_call: TRBJ2-2; cdr3_aa: CSSLGAGLPNTGELFF; cdr3_nt: TGCAGTTCCCTGGGGGCAGGGCTACCCAACACCGGGGAGCTGTTTTTT
clone_size: many; v_call: TRBV6-5; d_call: NA; cdr3_length: 13; j_call: TRBJ2-6; cdr3_aa: CASTTVGVNVLTF; cdr3_nt: TGTGCCAGCACGACGGTCGGGGTCAACGTCCTGACTTTC
clone_size: NA; v_call: TRBV3-1; d_call: NA; cdr3_length: 14; j_call: TRBJ1-2; cdr3_aa: CASSRTDTSYGYTF; cdr3_nt: TGTGCCAGCAGCCGGACGGACACCTCATATGGCTACACCTTC
clone_size: NA; v_call: TRBV19; d_call: NA; cdr3_length: 14; j_call: TRBJ1-2; cdr3_aa: CASSNQRKSYGYTF; cdr3_nt: TGTGCCAGTAGTAACCAGCGAAAGAGCTATGGCTACACCTTC
clone_size: many; v_call: TRBV6-2/TRBV6-3; d_call: TRBD2; cdr3_length: 18; j_call: TRBJ2-1; cdr3_aa: CASIPYGTSGKSYNEQFF; cdr3_nt: TGTGCCAGCATCCCCTACGGGACTAGCGGAAAATCCTACAATGAGCAGTTCTTC
clone_size: NA; v_call: TRBV7-2; d_call: TRBD1; cdr3_length: 15; j_call: TRBJ1-3; cdr3_aa: CASSSQGQAGNTIYF; cdr3_nt: TGTGCCAGCAGCTCACAGGGACAGGCTGGAAACACCATATATTTT
clone_size: few; v_call: TRBV3-1; d_call: NA; cdr3_length: 12; j_call: TRBJ1-2; cdr3_aa: CASSQGLVSYTF; cdr3_nt: TGTGCCAGCAGCCAAGGTCTGGTGAGCTACACCTTC
clone_size: NA; v_call: TRBV5-6; d_call: TRBD2; cdr3_length: 13; j_call: TRBJ2-7; cdr3_aa: CASSFKGLDEQYF; cdr3_nt: TGTGCCAGCAGCTTCAAGGGACTAGACGAGCAGTACTTC
clone_size: NA; v_call: TRBV6-2/TRBV6-3; d_call: TRBD1; cdr3_length: 16; j_call: TRBJ1-1; cdr3_aa: CASSDRDRHQNTEAFF; cdr3_nt: TGTGCCAGCAGTGACCGGGACAGACATCAGAACACTGAAGCTTTCTTT
clone_size: NA; v_call: TRBV6-1; d_call: TRBD2; cdr3_length: 14; j_call: TRBJ2-7; cdr3_aa: CASIPLGGSYEQYF; cdr3_nt: TGTGCCAGCATCCCCTTGGGGGGGTCCTACGAGCAGTACTTC
clone_size: few; v_call: TRBV5-1; d_call: NA; cdr3_length: 14; j_call: TRBJ1-1; cdr3_aa: CASSRGSGRTEAFF; cdr3_nt: TGCGCCAGCAGCAGAGGGTCAGGGCGAACTGAAGCTTTCTTT
clone_size: NA; v_call: TRBV20-1; d_call: NA; cdr3_length: 12; j_call: TRBJ1-1; cdr3_aa: CRVFGLNTEAFF; cdr3_nt: TGCAGGGTATTTGGGTTGAACACTGAAGCTTTCTTT
clone_size: NA; v_call: TRBV15; d_call: NA; cdr3_length: 15; j_call: TRBJ2-1; cdr3_aa: CATSRAGSSNNEQFF; cdr3_nt: TGTGCCACCAGCAGAGCCGGGAGTTCGAACAATGAGCAGTTCTTC
clone_size: few; v_call: TRBV7-2; d_call: TRBD2; cdr3_length: 18; j_call: TRBJ2-2; cdr3_aa: CASSSYVLAGPPTGELFF; cdr3_nt: TGTGCCAGCAGCTCATACGTGCTAGCGGGACCTCCGACCGGGGAGCTGTTTTTT
clone_size: NA; v_call: TRBV5-1; d_call: NA; cdr3_length: 13; j_call: TRBJ2-5; cdr3_aa: CASSLAVKETQYF; cdr3_nt: TGCGCCAGCAGCTTGGCGGTTAAAGAGACCCAGTACTTC
clone_size: few; v_call: TRBV20-1; d_call: NA; cdr3_length: 16; j_call: TRBJ2-7; cdr3_aa: CSARDPLGGRGDEQYF; cdr3_nt: TGCAGTGCTAGAGATCCCCTAGGGGGGCGTGGAGACGAGCAGTACTTC
clone_size: NA; v_call: TRBV2; d_call: TRBD2; cdr3_length: 16; j_call: TRBJ2-3; cdr3_aa: CASSKAGQSSTDTQYF; cdr3_nt: TGTGCCAGCAGTAAAGCGGGGCAGTCTAGCACAGATACGCAGTATTTT
clone_size: NA; v_call: TRBV7-9; d_call: TRBD1; cdr3_length: 17; j_call: TRBJ1-2; cdr3_aa: CASSEQGGNLPNYGYTF; cdr3_nt: TGTGCCAGCAGCGAACAGGGGGGTAACCTGCCTAACTATGGCTACACCTTC
clone_size: many; v_call: TRBV20-1; d_call: NA; cdr3_length: 15; j_call: TRBJ2-5; cdr3_aa: CSAPTPSRGQETQYF; cdr3_nt: TGCAGTGCCCCTACTCCCTCAAGGGGCCAAGAGACCCAGTACTTC
clone_size: few; v_call: TRBV6-5; d_call: NA; cdr3_length: 13; j_call: TRBJ2-7; cdr3_aa: CASSYTPGCEQYF; cdr3_nt: TGTGCCAGCAGTTACACGCCGGGTTGCGAGCAGTACTTC
clone_size: few; v_call: TRBV5-1; d_call: NA; cdr3_length: 16; j_call: TRBJ1-1; cdr3_aa: CASAQGRTGLNTEAFF; cdr3_nt: TGCGCCAGCGCGCAAGGCCGCACAGGGTTGAACACTGAAGCTTTCTTT
clone_size: NA; v_call: TRBV4-2; d_call: NA; cdr3_length: 17; j_call: TRBJ2-1; cdr3_aa: CASSRLGAGVTYNEQFF; cdr3_nt: TGTGCCAGCAGCCGATTGGGCGCGGGCGTTACCTACAATGAGCAGTTCTTC
clone_size: few; v_call: TRBV5-1; d_call: TRBD2; cdr3_length: 16; j_call: TRBJ2-1; cdr3_aa: CASSTSGTSGSHEQFF; cdr3_nt: TGCGCCAGCAGCACATCCGGGACTAGCGGGAGTCATGAGCAGTTCTTC
clone_size: NA; v_call: TRBV5-1; d_call: NA; cdr3_length: 12; j_call: TRBJ1-1; cdr3_aa: CASSWDSTEAFF; cdr3_nt: TGCGCCAGCAGTTGGGATTCTACTGAAGCTTTCTTT
clone_size: NA; v_call: TRBV2; d_call: TRBD2; cdr3_length: 13; j_call: TRBJ2-1; cdr3_aa: CASSGDYNNEQFF; cdr3_nt: TGTGCCAGCAGTGGGGACTACAACAATGAGCAGTTCTTC
clone_size: few; v_call: TRBV20-1; d_call: NA; cdr3_length: 12; j_call: TRBJ1-1; cdr3_aa: CSASERYTEAFF; cdr3_nt: TGCAGTGCTAGTGAGCGGTACACTGAAGCTTTCTTT
clone_size: NA; v_call: TRBV7-3; d_call: TRBD2; cdr3_length: 15; j_call: TRBJ2-1; cdr3_aa: CASSLLGLAGGEQFF; cdr3_nt: TGTGCCAGCAGCTTATTGGGACTAGCGGGAGGTGAGCAGTTCTTC
clone_size: few; v_call: TRBV12-3/TRBV12-4; d_call: NA; cdr3_length: 13; j_call: TRBJ1-5; cdr3_aa: CASSLGNDRPQHF; cdr3_nt: TGTGCCAGCAGTTTAGGCAACGATAGGCCCCAGCATTTT
clone_size: few; v_call: TRBV7-2; d_call: TRBD2; cdr3_length: 16; j_call: TRBJ2-2; cdr3_aa: CASSRLAGGISGELFF; cdr3_nt: TGTGCCAGCAGCCGACTAGCGGGGGGAATTTCCGGGGAGCTGTTTTTT
clone_size: NA; v_call: TRBV10-3; d_call: TRBD2; cdr3_length: 13; j_call: TRBJ2-3; cdr3_aa: CAIAGAPTDTQYF; cdr3_nt: TGTGCCATAGCGGGGGCCCCCACAGATACGCAGTATTTT
clone_size: few; v_call: TRBV6-1; d_call: TRBD2; cdr3_length: 15; j_call: TRBJ2-1; cdr3_aa: CASSELWEGRDEQFF; cdr3_nt: TGTGCCAGCAGTGAACTGTGGGAGGGCCGAGATGAGCAGTTCTTC
clone_size: many; v_call: TRBV27; d_call: NA; cdr3_length: 15; j_call: TRBJ1-4; cdr3_aa: CASSPPSQGREKLFF; cdr3_nt: TGTGCCAGCAGTCCCCCATCCCAGGGTCGGGAAAAACTGTTTTTT
clone_size: few; v_call: TRBV20-1; d_call: TRBD2; cdr3_length: 13; j_call: TRBJ2-5; cdr3_aa: CSATGLAGGTQYF; cdr3_nt: TGCAGTGCTACAGGACTAGCTGGAGGGACCCAGTACTTC
clone_size: few; v_call: TRBV20-1; d_call: NA; cdr3_length: 11; j_call: TRBJ1-1; cdr3_aa: CSARVSGAAFF; cdr3_nt: TGCAGTGCTAGAGTCTCAGGGGCAGCTTTCTTT
clone_size: NA; v_call: TRBV29-1; d_call: NA; cdr3_length: 14; j_call: TRBJ2-7; cdr3_aa: CSVVDDRLNYEQYF; cdr3_nt: TGCAGCGTGGTAGATGACAGGCTGAACTACGAGCAGTACTTC
clone_size: many; v_call: TRBV4-2; d_call: TRBD2; cdr3_length: 16; j_call: TRBJ2-7; cdr3_aa: CASSLSAGGPGGEQYF; cdr3_nt: TGTGCCAGCAGCCTCTCAGCGGGAGGGCCGGGAGGCGAGCAGTACTTC
clone_size: NA; v_call: TRBV29-1; d_call: TRBD1; cdr3_length: 13; j_call: TRBJ1-2; cdr3_aa: CSVTTGETYGYTF; cdr3_nt: TGCAGCGTTACAACAGGGGAAACCTATGGCTACACCTTC
clone_size: many; v_call: TRBV29-1; d_call: NA; cdr3_length: 12; j_call: TRBJ2-5; cdr3_aa: CSASDGFETQYF; cdr3_nt: TGCAGCGCCTCTGACGGCTTCGAGACCCAGTACTTC
clone_size: NA; v_call: TRBV5-1; d_call: NA; cdr3_length: 14; j_call: TRBJ2-1; cdr3_aa: CASSSGREGNEQFF; cdr3_nt: TGCGCCAGCAGCTCGGGGAGAGAGGGCAATGAGCAGTTCTTC
clone_size: few; v_call: TRBV7-2; d_call: NA; cdr3_length: 13; j_call: TRBJ2-1; cdr3_aa: CASSLVRGEEQFF; cdr3_nt: TGTGCCAGCAGCTTAGTGAGGGGGGAAGAGCAGTTCTTC